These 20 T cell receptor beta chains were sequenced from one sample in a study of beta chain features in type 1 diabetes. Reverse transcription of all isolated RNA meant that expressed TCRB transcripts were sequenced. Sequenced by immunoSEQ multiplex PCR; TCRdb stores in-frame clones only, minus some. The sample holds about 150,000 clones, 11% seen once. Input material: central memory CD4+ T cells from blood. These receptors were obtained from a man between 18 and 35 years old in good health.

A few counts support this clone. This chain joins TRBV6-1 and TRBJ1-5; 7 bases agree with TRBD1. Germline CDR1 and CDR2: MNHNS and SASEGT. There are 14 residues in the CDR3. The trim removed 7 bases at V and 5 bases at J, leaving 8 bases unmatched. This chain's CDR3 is CASILTGTDQPQHF. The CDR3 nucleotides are TGTGCCAGCATTCTCACCGGGACAGATCAGCCCCAGCATTTT.

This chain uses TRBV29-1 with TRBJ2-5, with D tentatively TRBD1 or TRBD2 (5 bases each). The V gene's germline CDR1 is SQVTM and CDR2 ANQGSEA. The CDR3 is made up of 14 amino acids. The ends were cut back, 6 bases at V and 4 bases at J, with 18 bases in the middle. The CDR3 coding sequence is TGCAGCGTGAATTACGGGACGGCGCGAGAGACCCAGTACTTC. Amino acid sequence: CSVNYGTARETQYF.

The CDR3 nucleotides are TGTGCCAGCAGCTTTGTCGCTGGCTACACCTTC. Translating it yields CASSFVAGYTF. The chain has TRBV7-9 and TRBJ1-2, with D uncertain. The CDR3 contains 11 residues. The V gene lost 3 bases and the J gene lost 7 bases, with 6 bases spanning the gap. The germline CDR1 and CDR2 sequences are SEHNR and FQNEAQ (reference sequence).

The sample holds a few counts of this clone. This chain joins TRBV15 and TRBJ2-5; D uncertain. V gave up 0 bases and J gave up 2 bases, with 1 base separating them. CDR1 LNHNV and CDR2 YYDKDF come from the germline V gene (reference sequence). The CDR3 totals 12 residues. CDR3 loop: CATSRDQETQYF. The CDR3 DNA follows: TGTGCCACCAGCAGAGATCAAGAGACCCAGTACTTC.

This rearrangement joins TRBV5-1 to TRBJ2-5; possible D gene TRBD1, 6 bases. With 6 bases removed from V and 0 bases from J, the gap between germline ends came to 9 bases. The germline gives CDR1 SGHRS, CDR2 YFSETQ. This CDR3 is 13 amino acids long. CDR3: CASNQGYQETQYF. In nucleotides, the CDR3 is TGCGCCAGCAACCAGGGGTACCAAGAGACCCAGTACTTC.

Here the CDR3 reads CASSPSGQGYEQYF. Written as DNA, the CDR3 is TGTGCCAGCAGCCCTTCGGGACAGGGCTACGAGCAGTACTTC. The chain recombines TRBV7-3 with TRBJ2-7; 9 bases are a match to TRBD1. Per germline, CDR1 SGHTA and CDR2 FQGTGA. V was pared by 5 bases and J by 3 bases, with 5 bases of the junction left unmatched. The CDR3 is made up of 14 amino acids.

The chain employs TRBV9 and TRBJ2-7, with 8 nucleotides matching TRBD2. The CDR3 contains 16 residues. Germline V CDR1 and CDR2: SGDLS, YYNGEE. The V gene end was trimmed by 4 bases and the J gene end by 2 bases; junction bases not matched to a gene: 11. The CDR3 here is CASSPREGRGAYEQYF. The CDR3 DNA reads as TGTGCCAGCAGCCCCCGGGAGGGGCGGGGCGCCTACGAGCAGTACTTC.

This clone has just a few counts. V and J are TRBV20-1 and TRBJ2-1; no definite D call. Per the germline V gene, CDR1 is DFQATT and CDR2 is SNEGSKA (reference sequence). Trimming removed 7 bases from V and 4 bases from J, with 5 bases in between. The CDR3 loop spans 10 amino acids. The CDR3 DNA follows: TGCAGTGGCGAATACAATGAGCAGTTCTTC. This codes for CSGEYNEQFF.

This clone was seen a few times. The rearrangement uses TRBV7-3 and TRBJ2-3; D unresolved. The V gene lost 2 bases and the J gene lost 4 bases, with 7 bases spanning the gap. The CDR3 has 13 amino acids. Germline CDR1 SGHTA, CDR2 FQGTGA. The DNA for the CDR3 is TGTGCCAGCAGCTTACGTGTGGCAGATACGCAGTATTTT. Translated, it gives CASSLRVADTQYF. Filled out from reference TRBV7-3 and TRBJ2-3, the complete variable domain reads GAGVSQTPSNKVTEKGKYVELRCDPISGHTALYWYRQSLGQGPEFLIYFQGTGAADDSGLPNDRFFAVRPEGSVSTLKIQRTERGDSAVYLCASSLRVADTQYFGPGTRLTVL.

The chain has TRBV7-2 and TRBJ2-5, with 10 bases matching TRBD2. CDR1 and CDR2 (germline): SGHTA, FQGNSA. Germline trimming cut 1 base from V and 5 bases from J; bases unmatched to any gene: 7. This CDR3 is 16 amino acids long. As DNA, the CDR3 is TGTGCCAGCAGCTTAGAGCCAGCGGGGGGGCGCGAGACCCAGTACTTC. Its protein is CASSLEPAGGRETQYF.

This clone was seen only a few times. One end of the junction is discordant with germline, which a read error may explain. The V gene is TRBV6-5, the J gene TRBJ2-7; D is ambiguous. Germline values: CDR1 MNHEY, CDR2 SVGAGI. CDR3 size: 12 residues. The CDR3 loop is CASSHLSNEQYF. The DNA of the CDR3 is TGTGCCAGCAGCCACCTCTCCAACGAGCAGTACTTC.

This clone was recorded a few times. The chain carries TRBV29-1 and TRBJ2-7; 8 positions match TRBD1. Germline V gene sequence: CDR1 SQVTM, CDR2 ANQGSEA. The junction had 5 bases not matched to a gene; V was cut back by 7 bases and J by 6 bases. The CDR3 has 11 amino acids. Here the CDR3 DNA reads TGCAGCGCCACAACAGGGGGCGAGCAGTACTTC. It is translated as CSATTGGEQYF.

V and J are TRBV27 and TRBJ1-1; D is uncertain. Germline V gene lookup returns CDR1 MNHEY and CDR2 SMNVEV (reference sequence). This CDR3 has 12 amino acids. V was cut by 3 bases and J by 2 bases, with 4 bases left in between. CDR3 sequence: CASSFGNTEAFF. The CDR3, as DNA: TGTGCCAGCAGTTTTGGAAACACTGAAGCTTTCTTT.

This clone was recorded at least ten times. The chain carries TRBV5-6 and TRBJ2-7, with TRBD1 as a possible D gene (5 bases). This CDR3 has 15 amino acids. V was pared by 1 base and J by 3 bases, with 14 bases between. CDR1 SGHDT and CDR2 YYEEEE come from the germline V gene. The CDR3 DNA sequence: TGTGCCAGCAGCTTGATCCCCGGGCAGGGCTACGAGCAGTACTTC. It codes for CASSLIPGQGYEQYF. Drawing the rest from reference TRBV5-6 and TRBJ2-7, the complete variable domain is DAGVTQSPTHLIKTRGQQVTLRCSPKSGHDTVSWYQQALGQGPQFIFQYYEEEERQRGNFPDRFSGHQFPNYSSELNVNALLLGDSALYLCASSLIPGQGYEQYFGPGTRLTVT.

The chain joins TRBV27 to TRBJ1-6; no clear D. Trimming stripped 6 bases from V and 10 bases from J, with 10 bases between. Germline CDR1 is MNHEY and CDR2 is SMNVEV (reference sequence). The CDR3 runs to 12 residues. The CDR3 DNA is TGTGCCAGCAGGGGTAAGGGATCACCCCTCCACTTT. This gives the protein CASRGKGSPLHF.

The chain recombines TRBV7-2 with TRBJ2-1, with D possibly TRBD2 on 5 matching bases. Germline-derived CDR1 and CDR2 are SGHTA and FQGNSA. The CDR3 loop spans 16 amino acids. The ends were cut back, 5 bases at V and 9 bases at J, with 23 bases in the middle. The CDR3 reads CASSPRPSTRMVEQFF. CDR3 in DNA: TGTGCCAGCAGCCCCCGACCCTCAACTAGGATGGTTGAGCAGTTCTTC. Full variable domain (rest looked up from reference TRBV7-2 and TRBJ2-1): GAGVSQSPSNKVTEKGKDVELRCDPISGHTALYWYRQSLGQGLEFLIYFQGNSAPDKSGLPSDRFSAERTGGSVSTLTIQRTQQEDSAVYLCASSPRPSTRMVEQFFGPGTRLTVL.

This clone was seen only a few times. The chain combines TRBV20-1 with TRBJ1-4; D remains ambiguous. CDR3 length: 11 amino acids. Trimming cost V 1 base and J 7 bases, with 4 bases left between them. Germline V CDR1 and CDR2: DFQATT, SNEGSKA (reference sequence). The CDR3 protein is CSARVREKLFF. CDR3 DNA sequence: TGCAGTGCTAGAGTACGTGAAAAACTGTTTTTT.

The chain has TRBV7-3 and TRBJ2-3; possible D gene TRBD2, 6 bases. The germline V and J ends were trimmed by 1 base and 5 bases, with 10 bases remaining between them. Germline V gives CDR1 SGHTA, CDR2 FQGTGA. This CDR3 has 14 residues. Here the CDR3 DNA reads TGTGCCAGCAGCTTAAGGGAGGCGAGAGATACGCAGTATTTT. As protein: CASSLREARDTQYF.

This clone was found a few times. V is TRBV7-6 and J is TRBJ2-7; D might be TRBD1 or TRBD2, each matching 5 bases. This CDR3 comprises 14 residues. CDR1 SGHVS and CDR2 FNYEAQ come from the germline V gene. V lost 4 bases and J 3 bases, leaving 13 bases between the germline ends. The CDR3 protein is CASSSGPRGYEQYF. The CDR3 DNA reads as TGTGCCAGCAGCTCGGGACCCCGGGGCTACGAGCAGTACTTC.

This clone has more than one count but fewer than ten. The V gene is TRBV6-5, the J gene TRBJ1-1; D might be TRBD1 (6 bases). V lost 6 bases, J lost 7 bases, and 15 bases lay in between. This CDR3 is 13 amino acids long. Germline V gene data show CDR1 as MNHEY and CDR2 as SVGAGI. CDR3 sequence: CASSPRTAGEAFF. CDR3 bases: TGTGCCAGCAGCCCCCGGACAGCTGGTGAAGCTTTCTTT.